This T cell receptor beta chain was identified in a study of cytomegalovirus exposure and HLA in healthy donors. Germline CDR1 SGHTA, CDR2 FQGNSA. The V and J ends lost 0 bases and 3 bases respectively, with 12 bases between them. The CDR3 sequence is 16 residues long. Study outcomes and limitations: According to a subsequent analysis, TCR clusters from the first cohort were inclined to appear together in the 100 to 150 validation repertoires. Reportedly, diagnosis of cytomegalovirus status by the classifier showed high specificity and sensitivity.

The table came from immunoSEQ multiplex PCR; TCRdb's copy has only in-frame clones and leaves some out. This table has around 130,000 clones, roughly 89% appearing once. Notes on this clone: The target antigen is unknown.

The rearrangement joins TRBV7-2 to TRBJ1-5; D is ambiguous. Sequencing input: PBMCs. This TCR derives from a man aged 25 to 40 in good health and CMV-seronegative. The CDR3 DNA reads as TGTGCCAGCAGCTTAGCCAGGAATGAGATCAATCAGCCCCAGCATTTT. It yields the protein CASSLARNEINQPQHF. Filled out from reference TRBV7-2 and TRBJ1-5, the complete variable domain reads GAGVSQSPSNKVTEKGKDVELRCDPISGHTALYWYRQSLGQGLEFLIYFQGNSAPDKSGLPSDRFSAERTGGSVSTLTIQRTQQEDSAVYLCASSLARNEINQPQHFGDGTRLSIL.